These T cell receptor beta chains were read from a single sample in a study of cytomegalovirus exposure and HLA in healthy donors. Sequencing used immunoSEQ multiplex PCR; TCRdb keeps in-frame clones, though not all of them. The listing contains fewer than 150,000 clones. The sequencing sample was made of PBMCs. The receptors stem from a man between 35 and 55 years old in good health and CMV-seronegative. CDR3s include the opening cysteine and the closing phenylalanine or tryptophan. The D gene is left open where the match is weak.

j_gene	d_gene	v_gene	CDR3nt	CDR3aa
TRBJ1-3	NA	TRBV4-1	TGCGCCAGCAGCCAAGATAGGGGTAGCTCTGGAAACACCATATATTTT	CASSQDRGSSGNTIYF
TRBJ2-1	TRBD1	TRBV5-6	TGTGCCAGCAGCTTGGTGGGACAGGGATACAATGAGCAGTTCTTC	CASSLVGQGYNEQFF
TRBJ2-2	TRBD1	TRBV25-1	TGTGCCAGCAGTAATCCCGGGACAGGGGTTGTTGGGGAGCTGTTTTTT	CASSNPGTGVVGELFF
TRBJ1-2	NA	TRBV18	TGTGCCAGCTCACCGCCCCTGGGAGGTGGCTACACCTTC	CASSPPLGGGYTF
TRBJ2-5	TRBD2	TRBV5-1	TGCGCCAGCAGCCCAAGGACTAGCGGGGGGGCTGGGGAGACCCAGTACTTC	CASSPRTSGGAGETQYF
TRBJ2-1	NA	TRBV5-4	TGTGCCAGCAGCTTAGGAGACAGTGCTTACAATGAGCAGTTCTTC	CASSLGDSAYNEQFF
TRBJ2-3	NA	TRBV6-5	TGTGCCAGCAGTTACACAATCCCCCCCCACACAGATACGCAGTATTTT	CASSYTIPPHTDTQYF
TRBJ2-1	TRBD1	TRBV5-5	TGTGCCACCACCGTTGGGACAGGGGCATACAATGAGCAGTTCTTC	CATTVGTGAYNEQFF
TRBJ1-5	NA	TRBV28	TGTGCCAGCTCCGGAGAGAGTCAGCCCCAGCATTTT	CASSGESQPQHF
TRBJ2-7	NA	TRBV27	TGTGCCAGCAGCTCCCTCAGCTACGAGCAGTACTTC	CASSSLSYEQYF
TRBJ1-6	TRBD1	TRBV14	TGTGCCAGCAGCCAAGGGCGGACAGGGATAAATTCACCCCTCCACTTT	CASSQGRTGINSPLHF
TRBJ1-1	NA	TRBV25-1	TGTGCCAGCAGTGAATATATTCAGTGGGAGGGAGGCCGCACTGAAGCTTTCTTT	CASSEYIQWEGGRTEAFF
TRBJ1-1	TRBD1	TRBV10-3	TGTGCCATCAGTGAGTCGCCGACAGGGAGGAGCACTGAAGCTTTCTTT	CAISESPTGRSTEAFF
TRBJ1-6	NA	TRBV6-5	TGTGCCAGCAGTTTCTTTTCCGATTCACCCCTCCACTTT	CASSFFSDSPLHF
TRBJ2-3	NA	TRBV5-6	TGTGCCAGCAGCTTTAAGATTTCCGAGGCGGATACGCAGTATTTT	CASSFKISEADTQYF
TRBJ1-6	TRBD1	TRBV10-2	TGCGCCAGCAGTGTAAAGGGGGGACAGGGCCTATTTTCACCCCTCCACTTT	CASSVKGGQGLFSPLHF
TRBJ2-1	TRBD2	TRBV4-1	TGCGCCAGCAGCCAAGGGGTCGGGACTAAGCAGTTCTTC	CASSQGVGTKQFF
TRBJ2-3	NA	TRBV27	TGTGCCAGCAGTATCGGACAGCCTAACACAGATACGCAGTATTTT	CASSIGQPNTDTQYF
TRBJ2-1	TRBD1	TRBV19	TGTGCCAGTAGTCCGGACAGGGGGCACTACAATGAGCAGTTCTTC	CASSPDRGHYNEQFF
TRBJ1-1	TRBD1	TRBV28	TGTGCCAGCAGTTTATCAGGCCAGGGGGTGGGTGAAGCTTTCTTT	CASSLSGQGVGEAFF
TRBJ1-5	NA	TRBV29-1	TGCAGCGTTGACGCGGGAGGGGGCAATCAGCCCCAGCATTTT	CSVDAGGGNQPQHF
TRBJ1-1	TRBD1	TRBV6-4	TGTGCCAGCAGCCCGGAGGGGGCTACCACTGAAGCTTTCTTT	CASSPEGATTEAFF
TRBJ1-1	NA	TRBV5-1	TGCGCCAGCAGCTTTTGGGCAGGGGATGGTACTGAAGCTTTCTTT	CASSFWAGDGTEAFF
TRBJ2-7	NA	TRBV7-9	TGTGCCAGCAGCTTAGGGGGTAGCGGACCCTACGAGCAGTACTTC	CASSLGGSGPYEQYF
TRBJ2-2	NA	TRBV5-4	TGTGCCAGCAGCTTGATAGAGGGGGACACCGGGGAGCTGTTTTTT	CASSLIEGDTGELFF
TRBJ1-2	TRBD1	TRBV7-2	TGTGCCAGCAGCTTAGGACAGGGGCCGAACGGCTACACCTTC	CASSLGQGPNGYTF
TRBJ1-3	NA	TRBV18	TGTGCCAGCTCGCAGACAGGTGGGACCTCTGGAAACACCATATATTTT	CASSQTGGTSGNTIYF
TRBJ2-2	TRBD1	TRBV6-1	TGTGCCGCCTGGACAGGAGACACCGGGGAGCTGTTTTTT	CAAWTGDTGELFF
TRBJ2-3	TRBD1	TRBV5-1	TGCGCCAGCAACCCGACAGGGGGAACAGATACGCAGTATTTT	CASNPTGGTDTQYF
TRBJ2-1	TRBD1	TRBV7-3	TGTGCCAGCAGCCGACAGGGGAACTACAATGAGCAGTTCTTC	CASSRQGNYNEQFF
TRBJ2-4	NA	TRBV11-3	TGTGCCAGCAGCTTTGGAGGGGCCAAAAACATTCAGTACTTC	CASSFGGAKNIQYF
TRBJ1-5	NA	TRBV10-3	TGTGCCATCAGTGAGGGAGGGGTTCGGCAGCCCCAGCATTTT	CAISEGGVRQPQHF
TRBJ1-4	NA	TRBV5-5	TGTGCCAGCAGCAACCCACAGGAACGAAAACTGTTTTTT	CASSNPQERKLFF
TRBJ1-4	NA	TRBV2	TGTGCCAGCACCCTGGAGAGTGAAAAACTGTTTTTT	CASTLESEKLFF
TRBJ1-5	NA	TRBV6-6	TGTGCCAGCAGCAGGGCCACGCCTCGCCATCAGCCCCAGCATTTT	CASSRATPRHQPQHF
TRBJ1-1	NA	TRBV5-4	TGTGCCAGCAGCTTTCGAGCGGGTTCGGTCACTGAAGCTTTCTTT	CASSFRAGSVTEAFF
TRBJ2-5	TRBD1	TRBV11-2	TGTGCCAGCAGTATGCGACAGGGATGGGAGACCCAGTACTTC	CASSMRQGWETQYF
TRBJ2-7	TRBD2	TRBV7-2	TGTGCCAGCAGCTTAGGGCGGGGGGCACTCGAGCAGTACTTC	CASSLGRGALEQYF
TRBJ2-7	NA	TRBV5-6	TGTGCCAGCAGCTTGGCAGGGAACGAGCAGTACTTC	CASSLAGNEQYF
TRBJ1-4	TRBD1	TRBV5-5	TGTGCCAGCAGCTTGGGACAGGGTGGGAATGAAAAACTGTTTTTT	CASSLGQGGNEKLFF
TRBJ1-6	NA	TRBV18	TGTGCCAGCTCACCAGAGGCAGGGGACAATTCACCCCTCCACTTT	CASSPEAGDNSPLHF
TRBJ2-7	TRBD1	TRBV23-1	TGCGCCAGCAGTCAGCCCGGACAGGCCTACGAGCAGTACTTC	CASSQPGQAYEQYF